The sequence of this T cell receptor beta chain was determined in a study of blood T cells in healthy people across ages. General study findings and limits: Fewer expanded clones and more diversity marked long-lived versus aged donors.

To note about this clonotype: Antigen specificity is unknown.

This CDR3 is built from 14 residues. V lost 1 base and J lost 8, with 14 bases in between. The germline V gene encodes CDR1 SGHAT and CDR2 FQNNGV. Using a J-beta primer mix together with a sample-barcoded 5' primer, a second PCR was run for roughly 6 to 12 cycles. Tagging of each cDNA molecule was performed by a template-switch adaptor with 12 random nucleotides. TCRdb independently ran MiXCR on the 5' RACE reads; one entry per CDR3 protein. The sample carries roughly 1.5 million distinct CDR3 sequences, less than 45% recorded once. The chain has TRBV11-2 and TRBJ1-1; D is possibly TRBD1 (6 bases). The sequence was collected from a woman aged 18-29 years in good health. The sequenced sample consisted of blood. The CDR3: CASSLVRQGHEAFF. Here the CDR3 DNA reads TGTGCCAGCAGCTTAGTTCGGCAGGGACACGAAGCTTTCTTT.